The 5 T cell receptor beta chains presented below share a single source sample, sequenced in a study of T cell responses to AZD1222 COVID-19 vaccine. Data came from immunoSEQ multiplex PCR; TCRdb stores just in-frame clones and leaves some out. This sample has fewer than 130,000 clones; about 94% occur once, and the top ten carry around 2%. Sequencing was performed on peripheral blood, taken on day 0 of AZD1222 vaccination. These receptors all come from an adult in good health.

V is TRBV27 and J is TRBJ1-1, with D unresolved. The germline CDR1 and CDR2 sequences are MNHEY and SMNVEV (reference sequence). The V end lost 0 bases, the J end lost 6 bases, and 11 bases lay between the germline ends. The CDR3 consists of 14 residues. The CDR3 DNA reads TGTGCCAGCAGTTTATCCGGAGGTATAGCTGAAGCTTTCTTT. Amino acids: CASSLSGGIAEAFF.

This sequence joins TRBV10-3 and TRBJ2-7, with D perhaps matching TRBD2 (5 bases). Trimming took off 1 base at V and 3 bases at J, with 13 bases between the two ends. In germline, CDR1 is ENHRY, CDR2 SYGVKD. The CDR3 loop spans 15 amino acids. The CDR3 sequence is CAISEYSGDLYEQYF. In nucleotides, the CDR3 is TGTGCCATCAGTGAGTATTCCGGGGATCTCTACGAGCAGTACTTC.

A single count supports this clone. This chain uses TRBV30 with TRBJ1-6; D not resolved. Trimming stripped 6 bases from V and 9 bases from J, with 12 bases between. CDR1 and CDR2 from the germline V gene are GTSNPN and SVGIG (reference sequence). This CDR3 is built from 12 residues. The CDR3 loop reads CACTRIGSPLHF. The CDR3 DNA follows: TGTGCCTGCACTCGCATAGGTTCACCCCTCCACTTT. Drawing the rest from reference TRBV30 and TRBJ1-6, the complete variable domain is SQTIHQWPATLVQPVGSPLSLECTVEGTSNPNLYWYRQAAGRGLQLLFYSVGIGQISSEVPQNLSASRPQDRQFILSSKKLLLSDSGFYLCACTRIGSPLHFGNGTRLTVT.

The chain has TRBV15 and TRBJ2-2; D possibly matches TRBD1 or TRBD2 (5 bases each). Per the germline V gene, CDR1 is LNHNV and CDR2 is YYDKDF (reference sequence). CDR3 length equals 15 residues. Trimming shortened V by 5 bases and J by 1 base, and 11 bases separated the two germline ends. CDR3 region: CATSQGPVNTGELFF. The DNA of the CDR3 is TGTGCCACCAGCCAGGGACCGGTGAACACCGGGGAGCTGTTTTTT.

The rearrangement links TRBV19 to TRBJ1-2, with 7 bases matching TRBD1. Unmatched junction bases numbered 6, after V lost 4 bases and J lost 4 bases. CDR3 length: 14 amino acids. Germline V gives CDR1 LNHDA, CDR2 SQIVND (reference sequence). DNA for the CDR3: TGTGCCAGTAGTACTACAGGGGTTAGCTATGGCTACACCTTC. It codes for CASSTTGVSYGYTF.